These 17 T cell receptor beta chains originate from one sample sequenced in a study of CD8+CD57+ T cells in acquired aplastic anemia. It was patients with CD8+CD57+ cell expansion by flow cytometry who were chosen for sequencing. Using genomic DNA as the template, TCR beta VDJ and CDR3 profiling was carried out. TCRdb redid the calling of the reads with MiXCR, one entry per CDR3 protein. The sample has some 180,000 distinct CDR3 sequences, about 50% seen once. The sequenced sample was sorted CD4+, CD8+, or CD8+CD57+ T cells (not recorded which) from PBMCs. All receptors come from a human donor with aplastic anemia.

This clonotype has just a few counts. The chain's CDR3 is CATSDRSTYEQYF. For the CDR3, the DNA is TGTGCCACCTCGGACAGGTCCACCTACGAGCAGTACTTC. The chain employs TRBV24-1 and TRBJ2-7; 7 bases are shared with TRBD1. Germline assignment: CDR1 KGHDR and CDR2 SFDVKD. This CDR3 is 13 amino acids long. With 9 bases clipped from V and 2 bases from J, the junction kept 6 bases outside the gene matches.

This chain connects TRBV4-1 to TRBJ1-2, with TRBD1 matching over 8 bases. Per the germline V gene, CDR1 is MGHRA and CDR2 is YSYEKL. V dropped 5 bases and J dropped 4; count of bases not matched to a gene: 9. The CDR3 spans 15 residues. The CDR3 DNA reads as TGCGCCAGCAGCTGGCTTGGACAGGGCAGCTATGGCTACACCTTC. Translating gives CASSWLGQGSYGYTF.

The chain has TRBV2 and TRBJ1-5; D is possibly TRBD1 (5 bases). CDR3 length: 15 residues. CDR1 and CDR2 (germline): SNHLY, FYNNEI. V was trimmed by 8 bases and J by 6 bases, leaving 20 bases between them. The CDR3 reads CASSPPPGGGQPQHF. CDR3 nucleotides: TGTGCCAGCTCACCACCCCCCGGTGGGGGTCAGCCCCAGCATTTT. The whole variable domain, filled in from reference TRBV2 and TRBJ1-5, reads EPEVTQTPSHQVTQMGQEVILRCVPISNHLYFYWYRQILGQKVEFLVSFYNNEISEKSEIFDDQFSVERPDGSNFTLKIRSTKLEDSAMYFCASSPPPGGGQPQHFGDGTRLSIL.

A few counts support this clonotype. CDR3: CASSPVRGTAYEQYF. Written as DNA, the CDR3 is TGCGCCAGCAGCCCGGTCCGGGGGACGGCGTACGAGCAGTACTTC. The chain combines TRBV5-1 with TRBJ2-7; a possible D gene is TRBD2 (6 bases). CDR1 SGHRS and CDR2 YFSETQ come from the germline V gene. V was cut by 4 bases and J by 4 bases, with 18 bases left in between. The CDR3 length is 15 residues.

This clonotype was detected many times. The rearrangement uses TRBV24-1 and TRBJ2-2; 13 nucleotides line up with TRBD2. With 5 bases clipped from V and 4 bases from J, the junction kept 0 bases outside the gene matches. CDR3 length equals 15 residues. Germline CDR1 and CDR2: KGHDR and SFDVKD. This CDR3 is CATSGTSGGTGELFF. In nucleotides, the CDR3 is TGTGCCACCAGTGGGACTAGCGGGGGCACCGGGGAGCTGTTTTTT.

V is TRBV19 and J is TRBJ1-5, with D tentatively TRBD1 (6 bases). The CDR3 extends over 15 amino acids. Deletions cut 7 bases from V and 3 bases from J, with 16 bases between. CDR1 LNHDA and CDR2 SQIVND come from the germline V gene (reference sequence). The CDR3 loop reads CASNNRDTFNQPQHF. The CDR3 DNA sequence: TGTGCCAGTAATAACCGGGACACGTTCAATCAGCCCCAGCATTTT. The full variable domain, rest sourced from reference TRBV19 and TRBJ1-5, is DGGITQSPKYLFRKEGQNVTLSCEQNLNHDAMYWYRQDPGQGLRLIYYSQIVNDFQKGDIAEGYSVSREKKESFPLTVTSAQKNPTAFYLCASNNRDTFNQPQHFGDGTRLSIL.

The chain combines TRBV20-1 with TRBJ1-4; no definite D call. Germline V lookup: CDR1 DFQATT, CDR2 SNEGSKA (reference sequence). V was pared by 6 bases and J by 10 bases, with 12 bases between. This CDR3 is 11 amino acids long. CDR3 residues: CSAPAWGKLFF. CDR3 bases: TGCAGTGCCCCTGCTTGGGGAAAACTGTTTTTT.

This chain joins TRBV2 and TRBJ1-2, with D maybe TRBD1 (5 bases). Germline lookup yields CDR1 SNHLY and CDR2 FYNNEI. V lost 4 bases to trimming and J lost 0 bases, with 9 bases between them. This CDR3 has 14 amino acids. CDR3 bases: TGTGCCAGCAGTGGTTCAGGGACTAACTATGGCTACACCTTC. This encodes CASSGSGTNYGYTF. Drawing the rest from reference TRBV2 and TRBJ1-2, the complete variable domain is EPEVTQTPSHQVTQMGQEVILRCVPISNHLYFYWYRQILGQKVEFLVSFYNNEISEKSEIFDDQFSVERPDGSNFTLKIRSTKLEDSAMYFCASSGSGTNYGYTFGSGTRLTVV.

CDR3 sequence (DNA): TGTGCCAGTAGTATAGGGGGTAGCCTCGAGACCCAGTACTTC. Residues: CASSIGGSLETQYF. The V gene is TRBV19, the J gene TRBJ2-5; D ambiguous. The germline V and J ends were trimmed by 1 base and 5 bases, with 11 bases remaining between them. The germline V gene encodes CDR1 LNHDA and CDR2 SQIVND (reference sequence). CDR3 length: 14 amino acids. The whole variable domain, filled in from reference TRBV19 and TRBJ2-5, reads DGGITQSPKYLFRKEGQNVTLSCEQNLNHDAMYWYRQDPGQGLRLIYYSQIVNDFQKGDIAEGYSVSREKKESFPLTVTSAQKNPTAFYLCASSIGGSLETQYFGPGTRLLVL.

The chain has TRBV20-1 and TRBJ1-1; D is unresolved. The V gene's germline CDR1 is DFQATT and CDR2 SNEGSKA (reference sequence). V was cut by 3 bases and J by 2 bases, with 7 bases left in between. CDR3 length: 12 amino acids. The CDR3 nucleotides read TGCAGTGCTAGGAGCCCCAACACTGAAGCTTTCTTT. This encodes CSARSPNTEAFF.

About this clonotype itself: Likely a read error: the CDR3 ends without its conserved phenylalanine or tryptophan. The rearrangement joins TRBV24-1 to TRBJ1-1; 8 bases match TRBD1. CDR1 is KGHDR and CDR2 is SFDVKD in the germline V gene. Trimming at V came to 9 bases and at J to 5 bases, leaving 10 bases not matched to a gene. The CDR3 consists of 14 residues. CDR3 nucleotide sequence: TGTGCCACCCGTTTTGGACAGGGAGATACTGAAGCTTTCTTG. Translated: CATRFGQGDTEAFL.

The chain has TRBV6-5 and TRBJ2-7; D call uncertain. CDR3 length: 14 residues. V gave up 4 bases and J gave up 2 bases, with 12 bases separating them. Germline V gives CDR1 MNHEY, CDR2 SVGAGI. The CDR3 protein is CASSFDPGAYEQYF. The CDR3 DNA reads as TGTGCCAGCAGTTTCGATCCAGGTGCCTACGAGCAGTACTTC.

The rearrangement uses TRBV20-1 and TRBJ2-7; 8 bases fit TRBD1. The V and J ends lost 2 bases and 5 bases, in that order; junction bases with no gene match: 5. CDR3 size: 13 residues. Germline-derived CDR1 and CDR2 are DFQATT and SNEGSKA (reference sequence). DNA for the CDR3: TGCAGTGCTAGAAGGACAGGGTTCGACGAGCAGTACTTC. This codes for CSARRTGFDEQYF.

The chain carries TRBV7-2 and TRBJ1-6; D uncertain. CDR1 is SGHTA and CDR2 is FQGNSA in the germline V gene. The V end was cut by 0 bases, the J end by 8 bases, with 14 bases between. The CDR3 consists of 16 residues. The CDR3 bases are TGTGCCAGCAGCTTAGCGGCCGACGGCAACTATTCACCCCTCCACTTT. Its translation: CASSLAADGNYSPLHF.

The V call is TRBV20-1, the J call TRBJ1-6; 7 nucleotides align to TRBD1. V was clipped by 6 bases and J by 7 bases; unmatched bases: 6. The germline V gene has CDR1 DFQATT and CDR2 SNEGSKA (reference sequence). This CDR3 comprises 13 residues. CDR3 region: CSAHRGRNSPLHF. CDR3 in DNA: TGCAGTGCCCACAGGGGCCGCAATTCACCCCTCCACTTT.

This chain links TRBV10-3 with TRBJ1-1; TRBD1 aligns across 8 bases. Germline V gene lookup returns CDR1 ENHRY and CDR2 SYGVKD. Trimming cost V 6 bases and J 1 base; bases outside gene matches: 10. The length of the CDR3 is 16 residues. CDR3 loop: CAISALDRAGNTEAFF. The CDR3 bases are TGTGCCATCAGCGCCCTGGACAGGGCCGGGAACACTGAAGCTTTCTTT.

This clonotype was found a few times. V and J are TRBV7-8 and TRBJ2-5; 7 positions agree with TRBD1. The CDR3 is made up of 15 amino acids. After removal of 5 bases from V and 2 bases from J, the junction contained 8 bases not matched to a gene. CDR1 is SGHVS and CDR2 is FQNEAQ in the germline V gene. CDR3: CASSEWGQTQETQYF. CDR3 sequence (DNA): TGTGCCAGCAGCGAGTGGGGACAGACACAAGAGACCCAGTACTTC.